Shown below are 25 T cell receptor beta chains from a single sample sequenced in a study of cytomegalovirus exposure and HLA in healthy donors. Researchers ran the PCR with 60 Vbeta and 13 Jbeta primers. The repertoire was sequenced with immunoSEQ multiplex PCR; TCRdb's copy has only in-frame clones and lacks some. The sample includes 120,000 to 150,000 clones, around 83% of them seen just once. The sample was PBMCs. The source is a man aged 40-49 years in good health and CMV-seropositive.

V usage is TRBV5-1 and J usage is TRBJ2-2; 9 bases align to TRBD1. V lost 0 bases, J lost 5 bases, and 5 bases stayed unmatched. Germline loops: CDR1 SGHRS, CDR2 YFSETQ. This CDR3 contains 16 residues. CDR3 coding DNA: TGCGCCAGCAGCTTGGGACAGGGGGTCAGGACCGGGGAGCTGTTTTTT. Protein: CASSLGQGVRTGELFF. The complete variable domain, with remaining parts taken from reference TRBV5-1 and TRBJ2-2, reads KAGVTQTPRYLIKTRGQQVTLSCSPISGHRSVSWYQQTPGQGLQFLFEYFSETQRNKGNFPGRFSGRQFSNSRSEMNVSTLELGDSALYLCASSLGQGVRTGELFFGEGSRLTVL.

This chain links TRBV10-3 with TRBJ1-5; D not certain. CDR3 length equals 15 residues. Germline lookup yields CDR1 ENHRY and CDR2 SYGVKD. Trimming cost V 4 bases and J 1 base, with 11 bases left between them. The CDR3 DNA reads TGTGCCATCAGTGCAGGACTCGAGAGCAATCAGCCCCAGCATTTT. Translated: CAISAGLESNQPQHF.

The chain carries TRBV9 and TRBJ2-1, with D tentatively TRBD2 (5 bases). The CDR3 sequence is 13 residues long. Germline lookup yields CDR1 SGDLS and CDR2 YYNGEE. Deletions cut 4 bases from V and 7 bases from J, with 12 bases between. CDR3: CASSPRGYNEQFF. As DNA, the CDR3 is TGTGCCAGCAGCCCCCGAGGGTATAATGAGCAGTTCTTC.

The CDR3 DNA follows: TGCACCAGCAGCCACGGACAGGGGGCTAACACTGAAGCTTTCTTT. Its translation: CTSSHGQGANTEAFF. V is TRBV1 and J is TRBJ1-1; the table calls TRBD1, which could not be checked here. TRBV1 is recorded as a pseudogene. This CDR3 region has 15 residues.

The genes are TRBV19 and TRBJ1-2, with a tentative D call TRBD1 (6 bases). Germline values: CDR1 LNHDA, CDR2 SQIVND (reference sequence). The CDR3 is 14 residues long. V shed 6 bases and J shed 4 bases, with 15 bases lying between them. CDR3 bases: TGTGCCAGTAGCCGCAGTTCGGACAGCTATGGCTACACCTTC. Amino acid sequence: CASSRSSDSYGYTF.

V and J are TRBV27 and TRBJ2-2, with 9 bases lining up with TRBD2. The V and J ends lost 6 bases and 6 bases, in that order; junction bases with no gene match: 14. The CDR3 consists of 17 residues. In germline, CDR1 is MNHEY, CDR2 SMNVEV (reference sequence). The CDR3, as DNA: TGTGCCAGCAGGCCTACGTGGGCTAGCGGGAAGGCCGGGGAGCTGTTTTTT. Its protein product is CASRPTWASGKAGELFF.

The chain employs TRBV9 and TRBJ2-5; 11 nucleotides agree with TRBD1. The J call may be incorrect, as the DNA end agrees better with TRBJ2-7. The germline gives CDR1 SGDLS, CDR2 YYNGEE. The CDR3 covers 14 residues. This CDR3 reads CASSAGTGGYEQYF. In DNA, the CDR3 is TGTGCCAGCAGCGCCGGGACAGGGGGCTACGAGCAGTACTTC.

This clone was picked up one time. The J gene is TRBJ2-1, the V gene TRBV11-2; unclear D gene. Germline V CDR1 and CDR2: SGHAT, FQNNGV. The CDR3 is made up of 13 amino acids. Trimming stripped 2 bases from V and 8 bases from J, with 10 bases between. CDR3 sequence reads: CASSLNPEDEQFF. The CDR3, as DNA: TGTGCCAGCAGCTTAAACCCCGAGGATGAGCAGTTCTTC.

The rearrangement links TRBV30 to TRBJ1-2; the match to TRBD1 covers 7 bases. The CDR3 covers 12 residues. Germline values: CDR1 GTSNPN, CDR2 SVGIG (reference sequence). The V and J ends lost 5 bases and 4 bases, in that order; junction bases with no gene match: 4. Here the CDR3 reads CAWATGSYGYTF. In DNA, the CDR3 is TGTGCCTGGGCGACAGGGAGCTATGGCTACACCTTC.

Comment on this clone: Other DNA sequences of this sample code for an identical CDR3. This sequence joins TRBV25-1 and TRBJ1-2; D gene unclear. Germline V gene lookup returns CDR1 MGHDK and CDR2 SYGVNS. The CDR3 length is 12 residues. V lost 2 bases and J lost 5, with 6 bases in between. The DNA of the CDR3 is TGTGCCAGCAGTGAAACCGGTTATGGCTACACCTTC. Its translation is CASSETGYGYTF.

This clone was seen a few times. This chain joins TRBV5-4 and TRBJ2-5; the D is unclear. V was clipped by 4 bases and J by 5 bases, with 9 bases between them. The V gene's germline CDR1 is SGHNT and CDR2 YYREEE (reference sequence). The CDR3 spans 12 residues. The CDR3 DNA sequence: TGTGCCAGCAGCCGCGGCTGGGAGACCCAGTACTTC. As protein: CASSRGWETQYF. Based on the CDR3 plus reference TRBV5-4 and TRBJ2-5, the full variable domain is ETGVTQSPTHLIKTRGQQVTLRCSSQSGHNTVSWYQQALGQGPQFIFQYYREEENGRGNFPPRFSGLQFPNYSSELNVNALELDDSALYLCASSRGWETQYFGPGTRLLVL.

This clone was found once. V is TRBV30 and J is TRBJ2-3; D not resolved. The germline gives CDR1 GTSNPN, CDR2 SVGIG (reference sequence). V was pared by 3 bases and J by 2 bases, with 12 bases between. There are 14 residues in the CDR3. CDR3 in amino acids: CAWRAPGFTDTQYF. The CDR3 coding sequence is TGTGCCTGGAGGGCACCAGGATTCACAGATACGCAGTATTTT.

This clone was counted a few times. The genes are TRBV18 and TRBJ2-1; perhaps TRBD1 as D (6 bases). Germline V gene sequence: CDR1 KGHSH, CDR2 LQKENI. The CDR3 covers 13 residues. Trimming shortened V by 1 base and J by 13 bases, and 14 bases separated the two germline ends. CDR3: CASSPQDSEGQFF. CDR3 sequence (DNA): TGTGCCAGCTCACCACAGGACAGCGAGGGACAGTTCTTC.

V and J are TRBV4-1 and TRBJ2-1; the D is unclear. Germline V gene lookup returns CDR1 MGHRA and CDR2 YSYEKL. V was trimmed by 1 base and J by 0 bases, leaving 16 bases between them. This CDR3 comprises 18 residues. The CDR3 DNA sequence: TGCGCCAGCAGCCAAGGGAGCCCCGTCCTCGTCTCCTACAATGAGCAGTTCTTC. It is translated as CASSQGSPVLVSYNEQFF.

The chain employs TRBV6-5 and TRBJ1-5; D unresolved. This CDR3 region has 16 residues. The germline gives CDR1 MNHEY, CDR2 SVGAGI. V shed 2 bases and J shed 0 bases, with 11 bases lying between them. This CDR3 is CASSYRETDSNQPQHF. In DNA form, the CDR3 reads TGTGCCAGCAGTTACAGGGAGACGGATAGCAATCAGCCCCAGCATTTT.

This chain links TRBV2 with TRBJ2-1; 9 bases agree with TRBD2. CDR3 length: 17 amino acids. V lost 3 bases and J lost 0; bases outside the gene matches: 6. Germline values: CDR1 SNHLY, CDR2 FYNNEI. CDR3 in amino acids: CASSDPREGSSYNEQFF. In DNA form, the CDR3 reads TGTGCCAGCAGTGACCCGCGGGAGGGAAGCTCCTACAATGAGCAGTTCTTC.

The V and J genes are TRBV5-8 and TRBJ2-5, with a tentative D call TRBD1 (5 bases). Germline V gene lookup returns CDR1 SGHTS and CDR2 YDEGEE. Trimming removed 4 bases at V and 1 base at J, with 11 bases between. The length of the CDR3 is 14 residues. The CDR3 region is CASSLYRSQETQYF. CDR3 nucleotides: TGTGCCAGCAGCCTCTACAGGAGCCAAGAGACCCAGTACTTC. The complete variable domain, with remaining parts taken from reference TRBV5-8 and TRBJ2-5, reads EAGVTQSPTHLIKTRGQQATLRCSPISGHTSVYWYQQALGLGLQFLLWYDEGEERNRGNFPPRFSGRQFPNYSSELNVNALELEDSALYLCASSLYRSQETQYFGPGTRLLVL.

CDR3 bases: TGTGCCAGCACGATCCAGGGTCTAGTTCCTGAAGCTTTCTTT. Protein sequence: CASTIQGLVPEAFF. The chain combines TRBV2 with TRBJ1-1; the D gene is possibly TRBD1 (5 bases). This CDR3 comprises 14 residues. V was shortened by 7 bases and J by 6 bases, with 18 bases between the two germline ends. Germline V gene lookup returns CDR1 SNHLY and CDR2 FYNNEI.

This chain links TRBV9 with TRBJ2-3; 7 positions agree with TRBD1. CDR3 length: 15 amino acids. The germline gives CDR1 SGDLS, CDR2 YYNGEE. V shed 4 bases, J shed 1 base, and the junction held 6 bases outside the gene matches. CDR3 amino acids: CASSSRGSRTDTQYF. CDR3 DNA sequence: TGTGCCAGCAGCTCCAGGGGGAGCCGCACAGATACGCAGTATTTT.

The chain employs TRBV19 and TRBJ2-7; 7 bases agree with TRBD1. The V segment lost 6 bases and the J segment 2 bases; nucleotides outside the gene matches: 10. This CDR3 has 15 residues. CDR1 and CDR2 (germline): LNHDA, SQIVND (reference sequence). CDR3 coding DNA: TGTGCCAGTAGGCAGAACAGGGGTGGCACCTACGAGCAGTACTTC. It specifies CASRQNRGGTYEQYF.

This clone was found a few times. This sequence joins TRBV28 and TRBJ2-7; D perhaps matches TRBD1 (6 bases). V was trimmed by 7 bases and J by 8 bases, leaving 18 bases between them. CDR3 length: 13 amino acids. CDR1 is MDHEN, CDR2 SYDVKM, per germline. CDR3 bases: TGTGCCAGCAACAGGGAATGGGGAGTCCAGCAGTACTTC. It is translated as CASNREWGVQQYF.

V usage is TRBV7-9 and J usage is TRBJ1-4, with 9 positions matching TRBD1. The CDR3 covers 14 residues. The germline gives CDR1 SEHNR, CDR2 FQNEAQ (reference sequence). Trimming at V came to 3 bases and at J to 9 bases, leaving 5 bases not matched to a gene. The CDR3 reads CASSFTGTGKKLFF. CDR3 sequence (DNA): TGTGCCAGCAGCTTCACCGGGACAGGGAAAAAACTGTTTTTT.

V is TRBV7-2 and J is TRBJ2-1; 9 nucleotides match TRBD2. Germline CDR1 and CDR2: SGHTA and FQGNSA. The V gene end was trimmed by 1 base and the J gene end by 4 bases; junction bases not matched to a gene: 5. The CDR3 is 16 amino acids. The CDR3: CASSLVAGGRYNEQFF. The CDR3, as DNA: TGTGCCAGCAGCTTAGTGGCGGGGGGGCGGTACAATGAGCAGTTCTTC.

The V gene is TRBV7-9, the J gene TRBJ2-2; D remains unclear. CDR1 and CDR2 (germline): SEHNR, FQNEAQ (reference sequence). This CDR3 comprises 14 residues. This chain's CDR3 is CAGVGDLNTGELFF. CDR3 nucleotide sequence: TGTGCGGGCGTAGGTGATCTGAACACCGGGGAGCTGTTTTTT.

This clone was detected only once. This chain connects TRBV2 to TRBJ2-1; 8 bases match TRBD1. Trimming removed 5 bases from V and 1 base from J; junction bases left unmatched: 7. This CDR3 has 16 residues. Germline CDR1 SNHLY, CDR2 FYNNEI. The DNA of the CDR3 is TGTGCCAGCAGTCTCGGACAGGGTCGATCCTACAATGAGCAGTTCTTC. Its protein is CASSLGQGRSYNEQFF. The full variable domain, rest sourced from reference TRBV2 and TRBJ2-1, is EPEVTQTPSHQVTQMGQEVILRCVPISNHLYFYWYRQILGQKVEFLVSFYNNEISEKSEIFDDQFSVERPDGSNFTLKIRSTKLEDSAMYFCASSLGQGRSYNEQFFGPGTRLTVL.